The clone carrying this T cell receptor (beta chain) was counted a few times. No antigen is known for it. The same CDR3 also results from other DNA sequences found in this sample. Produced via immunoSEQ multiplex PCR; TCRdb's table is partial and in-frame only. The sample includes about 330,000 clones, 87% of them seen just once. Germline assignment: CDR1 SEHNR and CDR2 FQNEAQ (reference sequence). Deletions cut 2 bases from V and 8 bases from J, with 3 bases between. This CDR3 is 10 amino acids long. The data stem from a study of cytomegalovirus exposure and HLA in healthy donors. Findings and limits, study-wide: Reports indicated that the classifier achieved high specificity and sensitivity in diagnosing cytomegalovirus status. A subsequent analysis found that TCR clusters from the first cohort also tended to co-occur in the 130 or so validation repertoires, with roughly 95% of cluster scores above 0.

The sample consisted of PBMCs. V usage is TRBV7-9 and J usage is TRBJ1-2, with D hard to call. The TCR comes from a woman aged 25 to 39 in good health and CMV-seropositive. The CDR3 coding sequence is TGTGCCAGCAGCTTAAACGGCTACACCTTC. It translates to CASSLNGYTF.